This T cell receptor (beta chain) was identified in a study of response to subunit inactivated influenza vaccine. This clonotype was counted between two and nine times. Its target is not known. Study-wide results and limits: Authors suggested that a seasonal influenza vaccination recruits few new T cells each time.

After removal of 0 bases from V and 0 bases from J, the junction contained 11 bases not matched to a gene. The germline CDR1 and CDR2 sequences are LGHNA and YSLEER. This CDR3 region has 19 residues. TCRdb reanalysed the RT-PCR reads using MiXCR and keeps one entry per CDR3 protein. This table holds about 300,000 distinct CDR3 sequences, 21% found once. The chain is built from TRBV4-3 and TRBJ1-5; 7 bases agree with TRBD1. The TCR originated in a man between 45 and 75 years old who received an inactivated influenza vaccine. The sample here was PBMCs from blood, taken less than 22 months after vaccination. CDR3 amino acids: CASSQDIGTENLSNQPQHF. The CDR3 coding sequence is TGCGCCAGCAGCCAAGATATCGGGACAGAGAACCTTAGCAATCAGCCCCAGCATTTT.